A selection of T cell receptor beta chains follows, all from one sample in a study of T-cell memory formation after mild COVID-19. TCRdb used MiXCR to reprocess the 5' RACE reads, holding one entry per CDR3 protein. The sample lists fewer than 400,000 distinct CDR3 sequences; about 15% were seen once. The material sequenced was PBMCs or a T cell subset sorted from them (not recorded which). These receptor sequences come from a young man who had mild COVID-19 (a few samples of this study predate the infection). Cell type and time point are not known. Both conserved end residues are part of each CDR3. The D gene is left open where the match is weak.

>TRBV24-1|NA|TRBJ1-3
CATSEGTTGLSGNTIYF
>TRBV7-6|NA|TRBJ2-3
CASSNGPVRAASTDTQYF
>TRBV10-3|NA|TRBJ2-2
CATPGDNLNTGELFF
>TRBV7-9|TRBD1|TRBJ2-4
CASSLGQGNIQYF
>TRBV7-2|TRBD2|TRBJ2-1
CASSSYLGTSGGEEFF
>TRBV7-9|NA|TRBJ2-7
CASSEDLDEQYF
>TRBV11-3|TRBD1|TRBJ2-1
CASSPRETGLNEQFF
>TRBV3-1|NA|TRBJ2-3
CASSPDYYTDTQYF
>TRBV7-8|TRBD2|TRBJ2-3
CASSLRGSGGALSGTQYF
>TRBV2|TRBD1|TRBJ2-5
CASNRGHQETQYF
>TRBV12-3/TRBV12-4|NA|TRBJ2-3
CASSLSRVVDTQYF
>TRBV5-1|NA|TRBJ2-3
CASSLEGQFTDTQYF
>TRBV29-1|NA|TRBJ1-1
CSGRLNTEAFF
>TRBV7-2|NA|TRBJ1-5
CASSLGRYYQPQHF
>TRBV12-5|NA|TRBJ2-1
CASGLVVGGVNEQFF
>TRBV24-1|TRBD2|TRBJ2-1
CATSDLRGGAGTYNEQFF
>TRBV4-1|NA|TRBJ1-5
CASSHTGKNQPQHF
>TRBV27|NA|TRBJ1-2
CASSFRRDPNYGYTF
>TRBV10-3|TRBD1|TRBJ2-1
CAISAQGDDEQFF
>TRBV20-1|NA|TRBJ1-5
CSAREKDRFNQPQHF
>TRBV7-9|NA|TRBJ1-4
CASSSTGEKLFF
>TRBV7-3|TRBD2|TRBJ2-1
CASSELAGVSYNEQFF
>TRBV7-2|NA|TRBJ2-5
CASSLEVRTQYF
>TRBV4-2|NA|TRBJ2-3
CASSQGGAADTQYF
>TRBV4-2|TRBD1|TRBJ1-1
CASSHPGQPNTEAFF
>TRBV7-3|NA|TRBJ2-1
CASSNTPGRYYNEQFF
>TRBV6-2/TRBV6-3|NA|TRBJ2-6
CAARLAGANVLTF
>TRBV20-1|NA|TRBJ2-5
CSGMNWETQYF
>TRBV2|NA|TRBJ1-6
CASRRTDPGDSPLHF
>TRBV7-2|NA|TRBJ1-2
CASSLIRIGGYTF
>TRBV7-2|NA|TRBJ2-5
CASSTGLAPAGAQYF
>TRBV5-1|TRBD1|TRBJ2-7
CASRTGPEQYF
>TRBV7-9|NA|TRBJ2-1
CASSLETGFNEQFF
>TRBV7-2|NA|TRBJ1-2
CASSLRPLGYTF
>TRBV7-2|NA|TRBJ2-3
CASSPTSGKAQYF
>TRBV20-1|NA|TRBJ2-5
CSARDRGGGHQETQYF
>TRBV4-3|TRBD2|TRBJ2-1
CASSQDNSGGSQFF
>TRBV6-2/TRBV6-3|NA|TRBJ2-1
CASSYSYGAVYNEQFF
>TRBV7-9|NA|TRBJ1-1
CASSSLPQALTEAFF
>TRBV4-3|NA|TRBJ1-2
CASSQERIGDYGYTF
>TRBV28|NA|TRBJ1-3
CASSAPWGAGNTIYF
>TRBV4-1|NA|TRBJ1-4
CASSQDRGRSNEKLFF
>TRBV9|NA|TRBJ2-1
CASSVEWVHNEQFF
>TRBV5-6|TRBD1|TRBJ2-5
CASSLYRDRGYF
>TRBV24-1|TRBD1|TRBJ2-1
CATSVTGEAREQFF
>TRBV20-1|NA|TRBJ2-2
CSATRQANTGELFF
>TRBV10-3|TRBD1|TRBJ1-5
CAISESSGGNQPQHF
>TRBV5-1|NA|TRBJ1-1
CASSTPDGGEAFF
>TRBV18|NA|TRBJ1-1
CASSPPTKVETEAFF
>TRBV7-9|NA|TRBJ2-2
CATTGRETGELFF
>TRBV14|NA|TRBJ2-1
CASSQVPSYNEQFF
>TRBV5-1|NA|TRBJ1-2
CASSLEGDNYGYTF
>TRBV7-2|NA|TRBJ1-1
CASSSTGPIF
>TRBV7-9|NA|TRBJ1-1
CASSSSRQVANTEAFF
>TRBV9|TRBD2|TRBJ2-2
CASSTRLAGGPGTGELFF
>TRBV7-2|NA|TRBJ1-3
CASSSIARVISGNTIYF
>TRBV29-1|NA|TRBJ1-3
CSVEMGAGNTIYF
>TRBV27|TRBD1|TRBJ1-1
CASSLGQGGTEAFF